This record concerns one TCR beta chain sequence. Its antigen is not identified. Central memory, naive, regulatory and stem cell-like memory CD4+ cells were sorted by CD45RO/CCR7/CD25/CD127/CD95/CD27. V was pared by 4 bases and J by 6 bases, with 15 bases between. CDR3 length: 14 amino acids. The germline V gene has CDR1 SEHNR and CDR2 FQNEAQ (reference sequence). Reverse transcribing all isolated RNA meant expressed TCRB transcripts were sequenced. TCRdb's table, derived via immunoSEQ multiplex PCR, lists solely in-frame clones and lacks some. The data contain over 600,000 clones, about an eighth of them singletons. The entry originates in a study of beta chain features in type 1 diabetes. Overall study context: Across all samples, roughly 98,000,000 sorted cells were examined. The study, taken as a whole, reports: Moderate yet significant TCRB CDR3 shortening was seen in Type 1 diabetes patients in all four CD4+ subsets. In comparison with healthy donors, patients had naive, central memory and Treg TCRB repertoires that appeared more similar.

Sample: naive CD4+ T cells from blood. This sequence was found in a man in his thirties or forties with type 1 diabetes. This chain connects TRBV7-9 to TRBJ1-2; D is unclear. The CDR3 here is CASSSFEEGNGYTF. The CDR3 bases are TGTGCCAGCAGCTCCTTTGAGGAGGGTAATGGCTACACCTTC.